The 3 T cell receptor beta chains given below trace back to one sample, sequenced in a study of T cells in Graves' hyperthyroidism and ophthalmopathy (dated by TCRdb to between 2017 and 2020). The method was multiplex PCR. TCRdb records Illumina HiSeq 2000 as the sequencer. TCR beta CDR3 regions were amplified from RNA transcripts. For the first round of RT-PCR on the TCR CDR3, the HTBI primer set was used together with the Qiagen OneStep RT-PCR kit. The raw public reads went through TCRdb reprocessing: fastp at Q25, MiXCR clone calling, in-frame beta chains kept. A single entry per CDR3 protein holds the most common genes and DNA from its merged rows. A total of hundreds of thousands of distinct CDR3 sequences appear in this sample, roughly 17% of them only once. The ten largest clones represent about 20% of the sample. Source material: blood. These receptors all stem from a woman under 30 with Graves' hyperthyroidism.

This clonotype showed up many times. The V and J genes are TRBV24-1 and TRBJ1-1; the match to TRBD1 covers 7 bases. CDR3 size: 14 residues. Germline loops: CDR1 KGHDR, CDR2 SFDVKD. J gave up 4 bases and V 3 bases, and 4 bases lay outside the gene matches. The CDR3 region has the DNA TGTGCCACCAGTGATGATCGGGACAGCACTGAAGCTTTCTTT. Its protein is CATSDDRDSTEAFF.

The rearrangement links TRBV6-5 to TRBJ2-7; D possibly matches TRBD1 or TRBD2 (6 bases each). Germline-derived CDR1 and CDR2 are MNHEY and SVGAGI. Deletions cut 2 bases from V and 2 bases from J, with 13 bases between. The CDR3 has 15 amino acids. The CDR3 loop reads CASSYVGGRTYEQYF. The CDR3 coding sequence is TGTGCCAGCAGTTACGTGGGGGGCCGAACCTACGAGCAGTACTTC.

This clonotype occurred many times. The CDR3 reads CASSPETGANYGYTF. The DNA for the CDR3 is TGTGCCAGCAGCCCAGAGACAGGGGCCAACTATGGCTACACCTTC. V is TRBV7-2 and J is TRBJ1-2; TRBD1 matches at 8 bases. The germline V gene encodes CDR1 SGHTA and CDR2 FQGNSA. This CDR3 contains 15 residues. The V and J ends lost 5 bases and 2 bases, in that order; junction bases with no gene match: 7.